This T cell receptor beta chain was observed in a study of OX40 agonist ivuxolimab in advanced cancers. About the study: An anti-OX40 (CD134) antibody with agonistic activity, ivuxolimab, was administered to patients. Hepatocellular carcinoma, melanoma, renal cell or head and neck cancer affected the dose-escalation patients. Of the participants, 40% had some prior anti-PD-1, anti-PD-L1 or anti-CTLA-4 therapy, which was allowed. Findings of the study overall: Among the least clonally expanded were partial responders at 0.1-3.0 mg/kg.

The repertoire was sequenced with immunoSEQ multiplex PCR; TCRdb's copy has only in-frame clones and lacks some. The table shows tens of thousands of clones, with 94% occurring only once. On this clone itself: What it binds is unknown.

Germline loops: CDR1 MNHNY, CDR2 SVGAGI (reference sequence). CDR3 length: 16 residues. Losses at the gene ends were 2 bases for V and 7 bases for J; bases not matched to a gene: 4. The clonotype comes from an adult with an advanced solid tumor such as melanoma, head and neck, liver or kidney cancer. The gene calls are TRBV6-6 and TRBJ2-2; 13 nucleotides agree with TRBD2. The sample was CD4+ or CD8+ T cells sorted from blood, taken in a trial of the OX40 agonist ivuxolimab. CDR3 in DNA: TGTGCCAGCAGTTACACTAGCGGGGGGGCGGTCGGGGAGCTGTTTTTT. Protein: CASSYTSGGAVGELFF.